The sequence of this T cell receptor (beta chain) was determined in a study of blood T cell repertoires in COVID-19. Overall study context: Material from acute and convalescent COVID-19 was sourced from the United States, Italy and Spain. In each case, the material was cDNA or gDNA derived from T cells, B-cell-depleted T cells, or PBMCs.

This CDR3 has 20 residues. Per the germline V gene, CDR1 is LNHDA and CDR2 is SQIVND (reference sequence). After removal of 2 bases from V and 0 bases from J, the junction contained 16 bases not matched to a gene. Per the original methods: Amplification with reference gene primers provided the estimates of nucleated cell counts. Clones were sequenced by immunoSEQ multiplex PCR, and TCRdb holds only the in-frame ones, with some missing. D and trimming were read from the DNA, whereas the V and J calls and clone size are those reported in that table. The data show 80,000 to 100,000 clones, roughly nine tenths seen once.

The receptor was derived from a man aged 60 to 69 with acute or convalescent COVID-19. V usage is TRBV19 and J usage is TRBJ1-5; the match to TRBD1 covers 7 bases. Sequenced input: peripheral blood. CDR3 coding DNA: TGTGCCAGTAGTATAAGCAGAGAGAGCGACGGGACAGATAGCAATCAGCCCCAGCATTTT. Its protein is CASSISRESDGTDSNQPQHF.